The source of this T cell receptor beta chain is a study of blood T cell repertoires in COVID-19. On the study more broadly: Collection of acute and convalescent COVID-19 samples took place in the United States, Italy and Spain. T cells, B-cell-depleted T cells, or PBMCs supplied cDNA or gDNA.

Germline V gives CDR1 SGHRS, CDR2 YFSETQ. V gave up 4 bases and J gave up 2 bases, with 17 bases separating them. The CDR3 length is 16 residues. Per the authors' pipeline: Amplification of reference gene primers provided the estimated nucleated cell counts. Here immunoSEQ multiplex PCR was the method, and the copy in TCRdb shows in-frame clones only, minus some. V, J and clone size derive from that table, while D and trimming were established from the DNA sequence. The sample gives roughly 300,000 clones, more than 75% of which show up once; around 8% is in the top ten. This clone has at least ten counts.

This TCR came from a woman aged 45-65 years who had recovered from COVID-19. The sequencing sample was made of peripheral blood. The chain links TRBV5-1 to TRBJ2-3; D is perhaps TRBD1 (6 bases). The CDR3 bases are TGCGCCAGCAGCCAGCAGGGGCAAACCACCACAGATACGCAGTATTTT. Residues: CASSQQGQTTTDTQYF. The full variable domain, its missing parts supplied by reference TRBV5-1 and TRBJ2-3, is KAGVTQTPRYLIKTRGQQVTLSCSPISGHRSVSWYQQTPGQGLQFLFEYFSETQRNKGNFPGRFSGRQFSNSRSEMNVSTLELGDSALYLCASSQQGQTTTDTQYFGPGTRLTVL.